Below are 30 T cell receptor beta chains sequenced from a single sample in a study of cytomegalovirus exposure and HLA in healthy donors (TCRdb year 2017). Libraries were made using the immunoSEQ multiplex PCR assay. TCRdb carries this immuneACCESS record with in-frame sequences only. Its versions omit some clonotypes, under half of them owing to an unresolved V gene in the studies checked, with the rest unexplained. The sample yields some 250,000 clones; around 90% were counted once. 0.37% of the sample lies in the top ten. Sample: PBMCs. The receptors come from a woman between 18 and 29 years old in good health and CMV-seronegative.

This CDR3 reads CASSQGGHGGEAFF. CDR3 DNA sequence: TGTGCCAGCAGTCAGGGGGGCCATGGGGGTGAAGCTTTCTTT. V is TRBV28 and J is TRBJ1-1, with 7 nucleotides matching TRBD1. Germline CDR1 is MDHEN and CDR2 is SYDVKM. V lost 5 bases and J lost 7; bases outside the gene matches: 10. This CDR3 region has 14 residues.

The chain carries TRBV5-1 and TRBJ1-1; 7 bases match TRBD1. V shed 1 base and J 4 bases; nucleotides not matched to a gene: 10. CDR1 is SGHRS and CDR2 is YFSETQ in the germline V gene. The CDR3 extends over 16 amino acids. The CDR3 protein is CASSLHTGATGTEAFF. DNA for the CDR3: TGCGCCAGCAGCTTGCACACAGGGGCGACGGGCACTGAAGCTTTCTTT.

The chain is built from TRBV6-5 and TRBJ1-4; no clear D gene. The germline gives CDR1 MNHEY, CDR2 SVGAGI. The CDR3 spans 16 residues. Trimming removed 2 bases from V and 5 bases from J, with 15 bases in between. CDR3 region: CASSYGIAAPNEKLFF. CDR3 coding DNA: TGTGCCAGCAGTTACGGTATTGCAGCGCCCAATGAAAAACTGTTTTTT.

The chain employs TRBV6-7 and TRBJ2-2; 12 bases are shared with TRBD2. TRBV6-7 qualifies as an ORF whose function is uncertain. The V gene end was trimmed by 2 bases and the J gene end by 0 bases; junction bases not matched to a gene: 7. The CDR3 length is 19 residues. CDR3 in DNA: TGTGCCAGCAGTTACCGGGCTAGCGGGGGGGCCACGAACACCGGGGAGCTGTTTTTT. Protein product: CASSYRASGGATNTGELFF.

This chain connects TRBV6-6 to TRBJ2-3; D gene unclear. CDR1 is MNHNY, CDR2 SVGAGI, per germline (reference sequence). The CDR3 extends over 12 amino acids. The V gene lost 7 bases and the J gene lost 4 bases, with 9 bases spanning the gap. The CDR3 spells CASTRSADTQYF. DNA of the CDR3: TGTGCCAGCACTAGATCGGCAGATACGCAGTATTTT.

The J gene is TRBJ2-5, the V gene TRBV7-7; 7 bases are a match to TRBD1. CDR3 length: 15 residues. Germline V CDR1 and CDR2: SSHAT, FNYEAQ (reference sequence). With V trimmed by 2 bases and J by 2 bases, 5 bases remained unmatched. The CDR3 spells CASSLSRGLQETQYF. CDR3 bases: TGTGCCAGCAGCTTATCGAGGGGGCTGCAAGAGACCCAGTACTTC.

V usage is TRBV19 and J usage is TRBJ2-1, with 11 bases lining up with TRBD2. The CDR3 totals 15 residues. V lost 5 bases and J lost 7; bases outside the gene matches: 7. The V gene's germline CDR1 is LNHDA and CDR2 SQIVND (reference sequence). The CDR3 loop reads CASSVAGLAVNEQFF. The DNA of the CDR3 is TGTGCCAGTAGTGTCGCGGGACTAGCGGTTAATGAGCAGTTCTTC.

The chain links TRBV19 to TRBJ1-5; no reliable D call. The germline V gene encodes CDR1 LNHDA and CDR2 SQIVND (reference sequence). Trimming took off 6 bases at V and 1 base at J, with 13 bases between the two ends. This CDR3 region has 15 residues. CDR3 residues: CASRTGSGSNQPQHF. CDR3 nucleotide sequence: TGTGCCAGTAGAACCGGCAGCGGGAGCAATCAGCCCCAGCATTTT.

The DNA of the CDR3 is TGTGCCAGCAGCCCCGGGACTAGCGGGGGTACAGATACGCAGTATTTT. This translates into CASSPGTSGGTDTQYF. This chain links TRBV4-2 with TRBJ2-3; 14 bases map to TRBD2. Germline loops: CDR1 LGHNA, CDR2 YNFKEQ. With 4 bases clipped from V and 3 bases from J, the junction kept 3 bases outside the gene matches. The CDR3 loop spans 16 amino acids.

The J gene is TRBJ1-5, the V gene TRBV6-1; 9 bases align to TRBD1. CDR3 length: 16 residues. With 4 bases clipped from V and 5 bases from J, the junction kept 9 bases outside the gene matches. Germline CDR1 reads MNHNS; CDR2 reads SASEGT. CDR3 nucleotides: TGTGCCAGCAGTGTCAAAACGGGACAGGGTCATCAGCCCCAGCATTTT. The encoded protein is CASSVKTGQGHQPQHF.

V usage is TRBV28 and J usage is TRBJ1-3; D not resolved. Germline V gene sequence: CDR1 MDHEN, CDR2 SYDVKM. The germline V and J ends were trimmed by 8 bases and 2 bases, with 10 bases remaining between them. The CDR3 has 13 residues. The CDR3 loop reads CASSVRPGNTIYF. In DNA form, the CDR3 reads TGTGCCAGCTCGGTCAGGCCTGGAAACACCATATATTTT.

This chain links TRBV5-6 with TRBJ1-1; D is undetermined. Germline-derived CDR1 and CDR2 are SGHDT and YYEEEE. V lost 4 bases and J lost 3, with 19 bases in between. There are 16 residues in the CDR3. This chain's CDR3 is CASSPTPFRGDTEAFF. CDR3 coding DNA: TGTGCCAGCAGCCCCACTCCTTTCCGGGGTGACACTGAAGCTTTCTTT.

J is TRBJ2-7 and V is TRBV27; 8 bases align to TRBD2. The CDR3 loop spans 14 amino acids. Unmatched junction bases numbered 7, after V lost 5 bases and J lost 4 bases. Germline loops: CDR1 MNHEY, CDR2 SMNVEV (reference sequence). CDR3 in DNA: TGTGCCAGCAGTATGGGACTAGGTTCGTACGAGCAGTACGTC. Translated, it gives CASSMGLGSYEQYV.

The chain recombines TRBV30 with TRBJ1-4, with 10 bases aligning to TRBD1. CDR3 size: 14 residues. Germline loops: CDR1 GTSNPN, CDR2 SVGIG (reference sequence). Losses at the gene ends were 8 bases for V and 1 base for J; bases not matched to a gene: 4. The DNA for the CDR3 is TGTGCCAGCCGGACAGGGGGAACTAATGAAAAACTGTTTTTT. Its protein is CASRTGGTNEKLFF.

The V and J genes are TRBV25-1 and TRBJ1-5; no clear D. V gave up 1 base and J gave up 7 bases, with 5 bases separating them. CDR1 and CDR2 from the germline V gene are MGHDK and SYGVNS. This CDR3 has 12 residues. The CDR3 loop reads CASSESEQPQHF. Written as DNA, the CDR3 is TGTGCCAGCAGTGAATCAGAACAGCCCCAGCATTTT.

This sequence joins TRBV10-2 and TRBJ2-3, with a weak D call TRBD1 (5 bases). The length of the CDR3 is 14 residues. Between the trimmed V and J ends, which lost 6 bases and 0 bases, there was a span of 10 bases. CDR1 and CDR2 from the germline V gene are WSHSY and SAAADI. DNA for the CDR3: TGCGCCAGCAGCGAAGGACAAAGCACAGATACGCAGTATTTT. Translated: CASSEGQSTDTQYF.

This clone was counted once. V is TRBV6-1 and J is TRBJ2-7; 7 bases are a match to TRBD1. Germline V gene sequence: CDR1 MNHNS, CDR2 SASEGT. The CDR3 length is 15 residues. The junction had 4 bases not matched to a gene; V was cut back by 0 bases and J by 2 bases. CDR3 loop: CASSEAYGTAYEQYV. CDR3 bases: TGTGCCAGCAGTGAAGCGTACGGGACAGCCTACGAGCAGTACGTC.

The chain employs TRBV15 and TRBJ2-1; TRBD1 matches at 9 bases. Trimming cost V 4 bases and J 13 bases; bases outside gene matches: 5. Germline lookup yields CDR1 LNHNV and CDR2 YYDKDF (reference sequence). CDR3 size: 12 residues. The CDR3 DNA sequence: TGTGCCACCAGCATGACAGGGGGGCCCCAGTTCTTC. Encoded protein: CATSMTGGPQFF. Full variable domain (outside the CDR3, taken from reference TRBV15 and TRBJ2-1): DAMVIQNPRYQVTQFGKPVTLSCSQTLNHNVMYWYQQKSSQAPKLLFHYYDKDFNNEADTPDNFQSRRPNTSFCFLDIRSPGLGDTAMYLCATSMTGGPQFFGPGTRLTVL.

The rearrangement joins TRBV27 to TRBJ2-2, with 7 positions matching TRBD2. Trimming removed 6 bases from V and 2 bases from J; junction bases left unmatched: 9. The CDR3 has 16 residues. Germline CDR1 reads MNHEY; CDR2 reads SMNVEV (reference sequence). CDR3 nucleotide sequence: TGTGCCAGCAGCCCATACCTAGCGGTCAACACCGGGGAGCTGTTTTTT. This gives the protein CASSPYLAVNTGELFF.

This chain joins TRBV7-9 and TRBJ2-3, with D tentatively TRBD2 (7 bases). Germline loops: CDR1 SEHNR, CDR2 FQNEAQ (reference sequence). The CDR3 extends over 15 amino acids. The germline V and J ends were trimmed by 5 bases and 6 bases, with 18 bases remaining between them. In nucleotides, the CDR3 is TGTGCCAGCAGCCCGGTGAGGGGGGGAAGGGATACGCAGTATTTT. It encodes CASSPVRGGRDTQYF.

V is TRBV4-1 and J is TRBJ2-7; no definite D call. Per germline, CDR1 MGHRA and CDR2 YSYEKL. Trimming removed 1 base from V and 3 bases from J, with 10 bases in between. This CDR3 comprises 14 residues. The CDR3 loop reads CASSQGSLNYEQYF. The CDR3 DNA sequence: TGCGCCAGCAGCCAAGGGTCGCTAAACTACGAGCAGTACTTC.

The sample holds one count of this clone. The chain employs TRBV7-2 and TRBJ2-7; 7 nucleotides match TRBD1. CDR1 SGHTA and CDR2 FQGNSA come from the germline V gene. Losses at the gene ends were 1 base for V and 5 bases for J; bases not matched to a gene: 8. This CDR3 is built from 15 residues. CDR3 sequence reads: CASSLDRDSFNEQYF. The CDR3 DNA sequence: TGTGCCAGCAGCTTAGACCGGGACAGTTTCAACGAGCAGTACTTC.

The chain has TRBV5-4 and TRBJ2-1, with 10 bases lining up with TRBD2. V lost 4 bases to trimming and J lost 0 bases; unmatched junction nucleotides: 10. This CDR3 comprises 18 residues. Per the germline V gene, CDR1 is SGHNT and CDR2 is YYREEE (reference sequence). CDR3 in amino acids: CASSRPSGGLLSYNEQFF. As DNA, the CDR3 is TGTGCCAGCAGCAGGCCTAGCGGGGGCCTTCTCTCCTACAATGAGCAGTTCTTC.

The genes are TRBV19 and TRBJ2-3, with D perhaps TRBD1 (5 bases). V was clipped by 6 bases and J by 8 bases, with 12 bases between them. The CDR3 contains 12 residues. Germline-derived CDR1 and CDR2 are LNHDA and SQIVND (reference sequence). The CDR3 is CASSQQGATQYF. CDR3 sequence (DNA): TGTGCCAGTAGCCAGCAGGGTGCTACGCAGTATTTT.

V usage is TRBV28 and J usage is TRBJ2-7, with TRBD2 matching 10 bases. CDR3 length: 16 residues. Losses at the gene ends were 2 bases for V and 2 bases for J; bases not matched to a gene: 6. The germline CDR1 and CDR2 sequences are MDHEN and SYDVKM. CDR3 nucleotides: TGTGCCAGCAGTTTAGGTCCCCTAGCGGGGGCCTACGAGCAGTACGTC. Its protein is CASSLGPLAGAYEQYV.

The chain recombines TRBV14 with TRBJ2-3; D may be TRBD2 (7 bases). The CDR3 covers 16 residues. Germline V gene lookup returns CDR1 SGHDN and CDR2 FVKESK. Trimming stripped 1 base from V and 4 bases from J, with 15 bases between. The CDR3: CASSQAPGGSADTQYF. In nucleotides, the CDR3 is TGTGCCAGCAGCCAAGCGCCGGGGGGCAGTGCAGATACGCAGTATTTT.

V and J are TRBV29-1 and TRBJ1-2; 9 bases fit TRBD1. J gave up 4 bases and V 8 bases, and 8 bases lay outside the gene matches. The germline V gene encodes CDR1 SQVTM and CDR2 ANQGSEA. The CDR3 sequence is 13 residues long. The CDR3 DNA is TGCAGCTCAACAACAGGGGGCTGCTATGGCTACACCTTC. Its protein is CSSTTGGCYGYTF.

This clone came up once. This sequence joins TRBV18 and TRBJ2-7; TRBD1 aligns across 9 bases. Trimming at V came to 6 bases and at J to 10 bases, leaving 10 bases not matched to a gene. Germline CDR1 reads KGHSH; CDR2 reads LQKENI. This CDR3 is 13 amino acids long. The CDR3 coding sequence is TGTGCCAGCTCCTCAACCGGGACAGGGAATCAGTACGTC. This translates into CASSSTGTGNQYV.

The rearrangement joins TRBV5-1 to TRBJ1-2, with a weak D call TRBD1 (5 bases). Germline V lookup: CDR1 SGHRS, CDR2 YFSETQ. The length of the CDR3 is 15 residues. V was cut by 4 bases and J by 4 bases, with 17 bases left in between. The CDR3 loop is CASSHQGGAGYGYTF. Here the CDR3 DNA reads TGCGCCAGCAGCCATCAGGGAGGGGCTGGCTATGGCTACACCTTC.

The chain couples TRBV10-3 to TRBJ2-7, with D maybe TRBD2 (6 bases). Trimming cost V 10 bases and J 4 bases, with 20 bases left between them. This CDR3 region has 14 residues. CDR1 and CDR2 (germline): ENHRY, SYGVKD. The CDR3 protein is CATQPARGAYEQYF. In nucleotides, the CDR3 is TGTGCCACCCAACCAGCGCGCGGGGCATACGAGCAGTACTTC.